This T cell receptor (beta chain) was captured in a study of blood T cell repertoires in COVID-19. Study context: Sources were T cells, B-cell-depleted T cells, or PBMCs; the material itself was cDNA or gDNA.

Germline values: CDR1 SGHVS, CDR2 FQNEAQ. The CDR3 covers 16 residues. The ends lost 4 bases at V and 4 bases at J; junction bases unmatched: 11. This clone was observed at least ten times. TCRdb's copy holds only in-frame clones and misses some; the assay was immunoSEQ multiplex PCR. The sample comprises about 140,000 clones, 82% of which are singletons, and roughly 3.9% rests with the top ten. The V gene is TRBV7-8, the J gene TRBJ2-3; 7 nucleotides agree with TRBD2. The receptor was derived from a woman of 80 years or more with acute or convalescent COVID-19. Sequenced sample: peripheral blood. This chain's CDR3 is CASSSPLRLAPDTQYF. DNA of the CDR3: TGTGCCAGCAGCTCTCCCCTTCGACTAGCCCCAGATACGCAGTATTTT.